The source of this TCR beta chain is a study of shared clonotypes between healthy human individuals. Study overall: Each donor had three CD4 naive, three CD4 memory, two CD8 naive and one CD8 memory plate.

In regard to this clone: Its antigen is undetermined.

With 2 bases clipped from V and 5 bases from J, the junction kept 12 bases outside the gene matches. The CDR3 sequence is 16 residues long. Germline V gene data show CDR1 as SGDLS and CDR2 as YYNGEE. Genomic DNA (from each subset) was split evenly across several immunoSEQ plates. The method was immunoSEQ multiplex PCR; TCRdb's version includes in-frame clones alone and lacks a portion of them. The sample shows 1.5 million to 1.9 million clones, 98% of them seen only once. Study-level findings and limits: A reduction in generation probabilities was seen for non-shared clonotypes relative to those shared by all four donors.

The donors were adults (healthy and HIV-negative) with no recent acute infections or vaccinations. Sequenced sample: naive CD4+ T cells sorted from blood. Subset of the sample: CD45RA+ positively selected. The TCR comes from a man under 40 in good health. This rearrangement joins TRBV9 to TRBJ1-1; 7 bases fit TRBD1. CDR3 region: CASSVDADRVGTEAFF. The CDR3 coding sequence is TGTGCCAGCAGCGTTGACGCCGACAGGGTCGGTACTGAAGCTTTCTTT.